This passage covers 28 T cell receptor beta chains from one sample sequenced in a study of cytomegalovirus exposure and HLA in healthy donors. With 60 Vbeta and 13 Jbeta primers, the PCR was carried out. Assay used: immunoSEQ multiplex PCR; TCRdb lists only in-frame clones, some missing. This sample has some 170,000 clones, with almost 80% found just once. Sample: PBMCs. The receptors originated from a man aged 35 to 55 in good health and CMV-seropositive.

The rearrangement links TRBV11-3 to TRBJ2-7; 8 nucleotides match TRBD2. The V gene end was trimmed by 5 bases and the J gene end by 0 bases; junction bases not matched to a gene: 6. Germline CDR1 is SGHNT and CDR2 is YENEEA. This CDR3 has 15 amino acids. CDR3: CASSASSGPSYEQYF. In DNA form, the CDR3 reads TGTGCCAGCAGCGCATCTAGCGGGCCCTCCTACGAGCAGTACTTC. Full variable domain (outside the CDR3, taken from reference TRBV11-3 and TRBJ2-7): EAGVVQSPRYKIIEKKQPVAFWCNPISGHNTLYWYLQNLGQGPELLIRYENEEAVDDSQLPKDRFSAERLKGVDSTLKIQPAELGDSAVYLCASSASSGPSYEQYFGPGTRLTVT.

This rearrangement joins TRBV18 to TRBJ2-7, with TRBD1 matching 8 bases. V gave up 0 bases and J gave up 2 bases; unmatched junction bases: 3. The CDR3 is made up of 15 amino acids. Germline CDR1 reads KGHSH; CDR2 reads LQKENI. The CDR3 nucleotides read TGTGCCAGCTCACCACCCCGGACAGGGCCCTACGAGCAGTACTTC. The encoded protein is CASSPPRTGPYEQYF.

The V gene is TRBV9, the J gene TRBJ2-7, with 12 bases that match TRBD1. After removal of 0 bases from V and 0 bases from J, the junction contained 7 bases not matched to a gene. CDR1 and CDR2 (germline): SGDLS, YYNGEE. The CDR3 is 18 residues long. The CDR3 is CASSVGGTGGVRSYEQYF. The CDR3 DNA follows: TGTGCCAGCAGCGTAGGCGGGACAGGGGGCGTCCGCTCCTACGAGCAGTACTTC.

Comments on this clone: An end of the junction does not agree with germline; a read error may underlie this. This CDR3 is also generated by other DNA sequences in the sample. The chain has TRBV11-2 and TRBJ1-1, with D unresolved. The germline gives CDR1 SGHAT, CDR2 FQNNGV. This CDR3 spans 14 amino acids. CDR3 protein: CASSLLPLATEAFF. CDR3 in DNA: TGTGCCAGCAGCTTATTGCCGTTAGCAACTGAAGCCTTCTTT.

The chain is built from TRBV5-5 and TRBJ2-6; the D gene is possibly TRBD2 (5 bases). The germline V gene encodes CDR1 SGHKS and CDR2 YYEKEE (reference sequence). Trimming stripped 4 bases from V and 0 bases from J, with 17 bases between. The CDR3 extends over 18 amino acids. CDR3 DNA: TGTGCCAGCAGCCCGGCGGGCGGAAGATACTCTGGGGCCAACGTCCTGACTTTC. This sequence encodes CASSPAGGRYSGANVLTF.

V gene TRBV18 combines with J gene TRBJ2-7; weak D call: TRBD2 (6 bases). The CDR3 totals 16 residues. Trimming took 2 bases from V and 4 from J, leaving 18 bases between them. Germline V gene lookup returns CDR1 KGHSH and CDR2 LQKENI. The CDR3 DNA sequence: TGTGCCAGCTCACCAGATACACGGGGGTTTGGGTACGAGCAGTACTTC. This translates into CASSPDTRGFGYEQYF.

The chain is built from TRBV4-2 and TRBJ2-7; 7 bases align to TRBD1. J lost 3 bases, V lost 0 bases, and 11 bases had no gene match. The CDR3 is 17 residues long. Germline CDR1 and CDR2: LGHNA and YNFKEQ. Here the CDR3 DNA reads TGTGCCAGCAGCCAAGAACAGGGGCCGATCCCGAACTACGAGCAGTACTTC. Translation: CASSQEQGPIPNYEQYF.

The chain links TRBV2 to TRBJ1-5, with unresolved D. Trimming took off 2 bases at V and 4 bases at J, with 15 bases between the two ends. This CDR3 has 16 residues. The germline V gene has CDR1 SNHLY and CDR2 FYNNEI. The chain's CDR3 is CASSEKQLVMNQPQHF. The CDR3 DNA reads TGTGCCAGCAGTGAAAAGCAACTTGTCATGAATCAGCCCCAGCATTTT.

V is TRBV6-5 and J is TRBJ1-5; TRBD1 matches 11 bases. V gave up 6 bases and J gave up 6 bases; unmatched junction bases: 7. The germline gives CDR1 MNHEY, CDR2 SVGAGI. This CDR3 spans 15 amino acids. CDR3 nucleotides: TGTGCCAGCAGCTCAGGGACAGGGGGTGCTCAGCCCCAGCATTTT. Translating it yields CASSSGTGGAQPQHF.

This clone was observed a few times. This sequence joins TRBV27 and TRBJ2-5; D gene ambiguous. Germline V CDR1 and CDR2: MNHEY, SMNVEV (reference sequence). V was clipped by 6 bases and J by 0 bases, with 2 bases between them. CDR3 length: 11 amino acids. As DNA, the CDR3 is TGTGCCAGCAGCTACCAAGAGACCCAGTACTTC. Encoded protein: CASSYQETQYF.

This clone appeared a few times. The chain employs TRBV7-6 and TRBJ1-1; perhaps TRBD1 as D (5 bases). CDR3 length: 14 residues. CDR1 is SGHVS and CDR2 is FNYEAQ in the germline V gene. With 2 bases removed from V and 3 bases from J, the gap between germline ends came to 10 bases. The CDR3 loop reads CASSLRAGDTEAFF. CDR3 DNA: TGTGCCAGCAGCTTAAGGGCGGGGGACACTGAAGCTTTCTTT.

The V call is TRBV11-1, the J call TRBJ1-1; D call uncertain. CDR1 and CDR2 from the germline V gene are SGHAT and FQDESV (reference sequence). The CDR3 totals 14 residues. V was clipped by 1 base and J by 2 bases, with 8 bases between them. The CDR3 region has the DNA TGTGCCAGCAGCTTAGGGCAGAAAAACACTGAAGCTTTCTTT. Translated: CASSLGQKNTEAFF.

The CDR3 DNA is TGTGCCAGCACCCCCTGGGTTAAGGGGGAGCAGTACTTC. Protein sequence: CASTPWVKGEQYF. The chain combines TRBV28 with TRBJ2-7; a possible D gene is TRBD1 (5 bases). The V gene lost 7 bases and the J gene lost 7 bases, with 17 bases spanning the gap. Germline CDR1 MDHEN, CDR2 SYDVKM. CDR3 size: 13 residues.

The chain carries TRBV5-6 and TRBJ2-7; D unresolved. Trimming removed 4 bases at V and 3 bases at J, with 14 bases between. Per germline, CDR1 SGHDT and CDR2 YYEEEE. The CDR3 covers 14 residues. The CDR3 coding sequence is TGTGCCAGCAGCCCACTCTCTACGGTCTACGAGCAGTACTTC. It specifies CASSPLSTVYEQYF.

The rearrangement uses TRBV27 and TRBJ1-5; 8 bases match TRBD1. V lost 3 bases and J lost 9; bases outside the gene matches: 10. Germline lookup yields CDR1 MNHEY and CDR2 SMNVEV (reference sequence). There are 15 residues in the CDR3. CDR3 bases: TGTGCCAGCAGTTTGACAGGGGCCCCTCTTGGGCCCCAGCATTTT. The encoded protein is CASSLTGAPLGPQHF.

The chain uses TRBV7-2 and TRBJ1-2, with unresolved D. CDR1 is SGHTA, CDR2 FQGNSA, per germline. The CDR3 length is 13 residues. Trimming stripped 1 base from V and 5 bases from J, with 8 bases between. CDR3: CASSLDSLYGYTF. DNA of the CDR3: TGTGCCAGCAGCTTAGACAGTTTATATGGCTACACCTTC.

The chain uses TRBV5-1 and TRBJ2-3; 10 nucleotides line up with TRBD2. CDR3 length: 15 amino acids. Trimming at V came to 0 bases and at J to 6 bases, leaving 4 bases not matched to a gene. CDR1 SGHRS and CDR2 YFSETQ come from the germline V gene. CDR3 protein: CASSLGTSGGDTQYF. The CDR3 nucleotides are TGCGCCAGCAGCTTGGGGACTAGCGGTGGGGATACGCAGTATTTT.

V usage is TRBV11-2 and J usage is TRBJ2-1; 12 nucleotides align to TRBD2. The V gene's germline CDR1 is SGHAT and CDR2 FQNNGV. The V gene end was trimmed by 4 bases and the J gene end by 8 bases; junction bases not matched to a gene: 12. CDR3 size: 17 residues. The chain's CDR3 is CASSSPRLAGDLDEQFF. The DNA of the CDR3 is TGTGCCAGCAGCTCCCCTCGACTAGCGGGAGATCTCGATGAGCAGTTCTTC.

The rearrangement uses TRBV27 and TRBJ2-2; D call uncertain. Trimming took 7 bases from V and 6 from J, leaving 12 bases between them. CDR1 is MNHEY and CDR2 is SMNVEV in the germline V gene (reference sequence). This CDR3 contains 13 residues. In nucleotides, the CDR3 is TGTGCCAGCAACCAAGGAGTCTCCGGGGAGCTGTTTTTT. Protein: CASNQGVSGELFF.

The V and J genes are TRBV5-1 and TRBJ2-1; 8 bases agree with TRBD2. The CDR3 is 16 amino acids. Germline CDR1 and CDR2: SGHRS and YFSETQ. The V and J ends lost 4 bases and 1 base, in that order; junction bases with no gene match: 7. The CDR3 is CASSLSSGPSYNEQFF. CDR3 in DNA: TGCGCCAGCAGCCTGTCTAGCGGGCCTTCCTACAATGAGCAGTTCTTC. The complete variable domain, with remaining parts taken from reference TRBV5-1 and TRBJ2-1, reads KAGVTQTPRYLIKTRGQQVTLSCSPISGHRSVSWYQQTPGQGLQFLFEYFSETQRNKGNFPGRFSGRQFSNSRSEMNVSTLELGDSALYLCASSLSSGPSYNEQFFGPGTRLTVL.

This sequence joins TRBV6-1 and TRBJ2-7, with 13 positions matching TRBD2. CDR3 size: 17 residues. J was trimmed by 4 bases and V by 2 bases; bases with no gene match: 8. Germline V gives CDR1 MNHNS, CDR2 SASEGT. The CDR3 spells CASSEWAPGLAGYEQYF. The CDR3 bases are TGTGCCAGCAGTGAATGGGCCCCGGGACTAGCGGGGTACGAGCAGTACTTC.

This sequence joins TRBV30 and TRBJ2-3, with TRBD2 matching 11 bases. The length of the CDR3 is 12 residues. Germline V CDR1 and CDR2: GTSNPN, SVGIG (reference sequence). Losses at the gene ends were 2 bases for V and 14 bases for J; bases not matched to a gene: 6. The DNA for the CDR3 is TGTGCCTGGAGTCCAGGGACTAGCGGAACGTATTTT. Its protein product is CAWSPGTSGTYF.

The V gene is TRBV28, the J gene TRBJ2-5, with D possibly being TRBD1 (6 bases). This CDR3 has 14 residues. The germline gives CDR1 MDHEN, CDR2 SYDVKM. Trimming took 6 bases from V and 0 from J, leaving 11 bases between them. CDR3 amino acids: CASSPRGYQETQYF. For the CDR3, the DNA is TGTGCCAGCAGCCCCAGGGGTTACCAAGAGACCCAGTACTTC. The variable domain in full, completed from reference TRBV28 and TRBJ2-5, reads DVKVTQSSRYLVKRTGEKVFLECVQDMDHENMFWYRQDPGLGLRLIYFSYDVKMKEKGDIPEGYSVSREKKERFSLILESASTNQTSMYLCASSPRGYQETQYFGPGTRLLVL.

This clone appeared once. This rearrangement joins TRBV5-1 to TRBJ2-5, with TRBD2 as a possible D gene (6 bases). CDR1 and CDR2 (germline): SGHRS, YFSETQ. V lost 4 bases and J lost 4, with 20 bases in between. The CDR3 totals 16 residues. The CDR3 DNA follows: TGCGCCAGCAGCAGCACTTCGCGGCTCGGGGGAGAGACCCAGTACTTC. Translation: CASSSTSRLGGETQYF.

J is TRBJ2-2 and V is TRBV5-1; D possibly corresponds to TRBD2 (5 bases). Germline V gene sequence: CDR1 SGHRS, CDR2 YFSETQ. Trimming cost V 2 bases and J 5 bases, with 10 bases left between them. This CDR3 has 14 residues. The CDR3 nucleotides are TGCGCCAGCAGCTTTAGAGAGGGAACCGGGGAGCTGTTTTTT. Translation: CASSFREGTGELFF.

About this clone: The identical CDR3 is also encoded by other nucleotide sequences in the sample. V gene TRBV5-6 combines with J gene TRBJ1-3; unclear D gene. Looked up from germline, CDR1 is SGHDT and CDR2 is YYEEEE. V was cut by 3 bases and J by 1 base, with 8 bases left in between. The CDR3 contains 14 residues. For the CDR3, the DNA is TGTGCCAGCAGCTATGGCAGATCTGGAAACACCATATATTTT. This encodes CASSYGRSGNTIYF.

The chain couples TRBV10-2 to TRBJ1-6; 7 nucleotides agree with TRBD1. Germline CDR1 and CDR2: WSHSY and SAAADI. The V gene end was trimmed by 2 bases and the J gene end by 10 bases; junction bases not matched to a gene: 5. CDR3 length: 14 residues. In nucleotides, the CDR3 is TGCGCCAGCAGTGAGGGGTCAGGGGGATCACCCCTCCACTTT. It encodes CASSEGSGGSPLHF.

The chain has TRBV2 and TRBJ1-2; TRBD1 matches 10 bases. J was trimmed by 0 bases and V by 6 bases; bases with no gene match: 4. CDR1 SNHLY and CDR2 FYNNEI come from the germline V gene. The CDR3 contains 15 residues. DNA for the CDR3: TGTGCCAGCAGAGCGGGACAGGGGTCTAACTATGGCTACACCTTC. It is translated as CASRAGQGSNYGYTF.